Below are 15 T cell receptor beta chains sequenced from a single sample in a study of identical twins. TCRdb itself ran the 5' RACE reads through MiXCR, one entry per CDR3 protein. This sample has about 150,000 distinct CDR3 sequences, with around 3.5% found just once. Specimen: memory T cells sorted from blood. Receptors originate from a man between 18 and 35 years old in good health.

In this sample, this clonotype turned up many times. V is TRBV5-5 and J is TRBJ1-2; D gene uncertain. Trimming stripped 0 bases from V and 2 bases from J, with 11 bases between. Germline V gene lookup returns CDR1 SGHKS and CDR2 YYEKEE (reference sequence). The CDR3 is 15 residues long. In DNA, the CDR3 is TGTGCCAGCAGCTTGGCCCGGGAAACAAACTATGGCTACACCTTC. It codes for CASSLARETNYGYTF. Full variable domain (remainder filled in from reference TRBV5-5 and TRBJ1-2): DAGVTQSPTHLIKTRGQQVTLRCSPISGHKSVSWYQQVLGQGPQFIFQYYEKEERGRGNFPDRFSARQFPNYSSELNVNALLLGDSALYLCASSLARETNYGYTFGSGTRLTVV.

In its sample, this clonotype was seen many times. This rearrangement joins TRBV6-1 to TRBJ1-5; the D is unclear. The germline V and J ends were trimmed by 7 bases and 0 bases, with 4 bases remaining between them. Germline loops: CDR1 MNHNS, CDR2 SASEGT. CDR3 length equals 12 residues. CDR3 protein: CASKYSNQPQHF. The DNA of the CDR3 is TGTGCCAGCAAATATAGCAATCAGCCCCAGCATTTT.

This clonotype was recorded at least ten times. The rearrangement links TRBV28 to TRBJ2-7; tentatively, D is TRBD1 (8 bases). This CDR3 has 14 amino acids. Deletions cut 4 bases from V and 6 bases from J, with 16 bases between. Germline-derived CDR1 and CDR2 are MDHEN and SYDVKM. The DNA of the CDR3 is TGTGCCAGCAGTTCCCCGGACAGGGAGGGCGAGCAGTACTTC. Translation gives CASSSPDREGEQYF.

This clonotype was seen repeatedly, ten times or more. The gene calls are TRBV28 and TRBJ2-1; 13 positions match TRBD2. Trimming at V came to 4 bases and at J to 4 bases, leaving 13 bases not matched to a gene. Germline V gene sequence: CDR1 MDHEN, CDR2 SYDVKM. The CDR3 loop spans 19 amino acids. Here the CDR3 reads CASSSPSSTSGRPYNEQFF. The CDR3 DNA reads TGTGCCAGCAGTTCACCTAGTTCGACTAGCGGGAGGCCATACAATGAGCAGTTCTTC.

This clonotype was recorded at least ten times. CDR3 residues: CASSDGVNSIWNIQYF. In DNA form, the CDR3 reads TGTGCCAGCAGCGACGGAGTGAACTCAATATGGAACATTCAGTACTTC. This rearrangement joins TRBV7-2 to TRBJ2-4; no firm D call. V dropped 5 bases and J dropped 7 bases, with 21 bases sitting between them. The CDR3 is 16 amino acids. Germline lookup yields CDR1 SGHTA and CDR2 FQGNSA. The complete variable domain, with remaining parts taken from reference TRBV7-2 and TRBJ2-4, reads GAGVSQSPSNKVTEKGKDVELRCDPISGHTALYWYRQSLGQGLEFLIYFQGNSAPDKSGLPSDRFSAERTGGSVSTLTIQRTQQEDSAVYLCASSDGVNSIWNIQYFGAGTRLSVL.

This clonotype was counted at least ten times. V is TRBV9 and J is TRBJ2-1, with 12 nucleotides matching TRBD2. This CDR3 has 14 amino acids. V gave up 6 bases and J gave up 7 bases; unmatched junction bases: 5. CDR1 SGDLS and CDR2 YYNGEE come from the germline V gene. The CDR3 is CASTSGRARNEQFF. CDR3 DNA: TGTGCCAGCACTAGCGGGAGGGCCCGGAATGAGCAGTTCTTC.

This clonotype was observed many times. The chain couples TRBV4-2 to TRBJ2-5; D ambiguous. CDR1 and CDR2 (germline): LGHNA, YNFKEQ. V shed 0 bases and J shed 1 base, with 3 bases lying between them. The CDR3 is 13 amino acids. CDR3: CASSQEFQETQYF. The CDR3 DNA reads as TGTGCCAGCAGCCAAGAGTTCCAAGAGACCCAGTACTTC.

This clonotype has a count of ten or more. This sequence joins TRBV20-1 and TRBJ2-7; D may be TRBD2 (5 bases). The CDR3 totals 14 residues. Germline V gene lookup returns CDR1 DFQATT and CDR2 SNEGSKA (reference sequence). Trimming took off 6 bases at V and 0 bases at J, with 15 bases between the two ends. CDR3: CSANRDGGSYEQYF. The CDR3 coding sequence is TGCAGTGCAAACAGAGATGGAGGCTCCTACGAGCAGTACTTC.

The sample holds many counts of this clonotype. The V gene is TRBV12-3 or TRBV12-4, the J gene TRBJ2-7; tentative D call: TRBD2 (6 bases). The V end lost 6 bases, the J end lost 5 bases, and 11 bases lay between the germline ends. The CDR3 length is 12 residues. CDR3 in DNA: TGTGCCAGCAGGGAGGGGATCCACGAGCAGTACTTC. Translation: CASREGIHEQYF.

This clonotype was picked up one time. The chain recombines TRBV7-9 with TRBJ2-5, with 8 bases aligning to TRBD2. V shed 1 base and J 5 bases; nucleotides not matched to a gene: 12. Germline CDR1 SEHNR, CDR2 FQNEAQ (reference sequence). CDR3 length equals 17 residues. The CDR3 coding sequence is TGTGCCAGCAGCTTAGAGGGGCGGGAGGCCCGTTGGGAGACCCAGTACTTC. Amino acid sequence: CASSLEGREARWETQYF.

This clonotype occurred many times. The V and J genes are TRBV4-3 and TRBJ1-1; unclear D gene. The germline V and J ends were trimmed by 0 bases and 0 bases, with 2 bases remaining between them. The CDR3 has 13 amino acids. CDR1 and CDR2 (germline): LGHNA, YSLEER. CDR3 region: CASSQDMNTEAFF. The CDR3 nucleotides read TGCGCCAGCAGCCAAGACATGAACACTGAAGCTTTCTTT.

At least ten counts were recorded for this clonotype. The chain is built from TRBV20-1 and TRBJ2-7; tentative D call: TRBD1 (6 bases). From germline, CDR1 is DFQATT and CDR2 SNEGSKA (reference sequence). The V end was cut by 6 bases, the J end by 4 bases, with 16 bases between. This CDR3 comprises 13 residues. The CDR3 DNA sequence: TGCAGTGCCGTGGGGGCAGGGAGATACGAGCAGTACGTC. This codes for CSAVGAGRYEQYV.

This clonotype was counted at least ten times. The genes are TRBV3-1 and TRBJ2-2, with D tentatively TRBD2 (6 bases). V was cut by 2 bases and J by 0 bases, with 10 bases left in between. CDR1 is LGHDT, CDR2 YNNKEL, per germline (reference sequence). The CDR3 spans 16 residues. For the CDR3, the DNA is TGTGCCAGCAGCCAAAGAGGAGGGACGAACACCGGGGAGCTGTTTTTT. Its translation is CASSQRGGTNTGELFF.

This clonotype was counted ten times or more. This sequence joins TRBV18 and TRBJ2-1, with TRBD2 matching 8 bases. CDR1 is KGHSH, CDR2 LQKENI, per germline. The CDR3 extends over 16 amino acids. J gave up 3 bases and V 1 base, and 5 bases lay outside the gene matches. Here the CDR3 reads CASSPLERELYNEQFF. DNA of the CDR3: TGTGCCAGCTCACCACTAGAGCGGGAGCTCTACAATGAGCAGTTCTTC. Full variable domain (remainder filled in from reference TRBV18 and TRBJ2-1): NAGVMQNPRHLVRRRGQEARLRCSPMKGHSHVYWYRQLPEEGLKFMVYLQKENIIDESGMPKERFSAEFPKEGPSILRIQQVVRGDSAAYFCASSPLERELYNEQFFGPGTRLTVL.

This clonotype was recorded many times. The chain recombines TRBV5-1 with TRBJ1-1; 7 bases are shared with TRBD1. The V segment lost 4 bases and the J segment 4 bases; nucleotides outside the gene matches: 7. The CDR3 has 14 amino acids. CDR1 is SGHRS, CDR2 YFSETQ, per germline. As DNA, the CDR3 is TGCGCCAGCAGCCTCCGACAGGGACTCACTGAAGCTTTCTTT. This translates into CASSLRQGLTEAFF.